The 17 T cell receptor beta chains presented below share a single source sample, sequenced in a study of T cell clones after liver transplantation. Clones were read by immunoSEQ multiplex PCR, and TCRdb kept only the in-frame ones, dropping some. The table includes 40,000 to 65,000 clones, approximately 84% detected once. The sample here was CD4+ T cells from blood, taken before liver transplant. These receptors were collected from a human donor who received a liver transplant.

The rearrangement joins TRBV5-8 to TRBJ2-3; D not certain. The CDR3 spans 20 residues. The ends were cut back, 4 bases at V and 2 bases at J, with 29 bases in the middle. Germline V gene data show CDR1 as SGHTS and CDR2 as YDEGEE. The DNA for the CDR3 is TGTGCCAGCAGCCCAATTGGAAGGCAGACCGACCTTGGCCTCACAGATACGCAGTATTTT. It codes for CASSPIGRQTDLGLTDTQYF.

The chain has TRBV7-3 and TRBJ2-1; the match to TRBD2 covers 7 bases. J lost 6 bases, V lost 3 bases, and 8 bases had no gene match. Germline CDR1 SGHTA, CDR2 FQGTGA. The CDR3 contains 15 residues. In DNA, the CDR3 is TGTGCCAGCAGCTTTGGAGGGAGGGGAGCCAATGAGCAGTTCTTC. It is translated as CASSFGGRGANEQFF.

The chain employs TRBV29-1 and TRBJ2-3; D could derive from TRBD1 or TRBD2 (6 bases each). Germline CDR1 reads SQVTM; CDR2 reads ANQGSEA. The CDR3 has 13 residues. V was clipped by 5 bases and J by 2 bases, with 11 bases between them. CDR3 sequence: CSVRRGDTDTQYF. CDR3 DNA: TGCAGCGTTCGGAGGGGGGACACAGATACGCAGTATTTT.

V is TRBV7-9 and J is TRBJ2-4; no clear D. The germline V and J ends were trimmed by 5 bases and 7 bases, with 18 bases remaining between them. The germline gives CDR1 SEHNR, CDR2 FQNEAQ (reference sequence). The CDR3 runs 15 residues. This CDR3 is CASSPPPRIGNIQYF. The DNA for the CDR3 is TGTGCCAGCAGCCCGCCGCCCCGGATTGGGAACATTCAGTACTTC. The whole variable domain, remainder taken from reference TRBV7-9 and TRBJ2-4, is DTGVSQNPRHKITKRGQNVTFRCDPISEHNRLYWYRQTLGQGPEFLTYFQNEAQLEKSRLLSDRFSAERPKGSFSTLEIQRTEQGDSAMYLCASSPPPRIGNIQYFGAGTRLSVL.

V gene TRBV5-6 combines with J gene TRBJ2-7, with 9 bases that match TRBD1. Germline CDR1 SGHDT, CDR2 YYEEEE. V was pared by 2 bases and J by 5 bases, with 20 bases of the junction left unmatched. The CDR3 has 19 residues. CDR3 DNA: TGTGCCAGCAGCTTCCCCTTGGGGGCCCCGGGACAGGGAATGCACGAGCAGTACTTC. This translates into CASSFPLGAPGQGMHEQYF.

This chain joins TRBV7-2 and TRBJ2-3; the D is unclear. V was cut by 1 base and J by 6 bases, with 14 bases left in between. The CDR3 has 15 residues. Germline values: CDR1 SGHTA, CDR2 FQGNSA. The CDR3, as DNA: TGTGCCAGCAGCTTAGGGGTCACTGGTGGGGATACGCAGTATTTT. Its translation: CASSLGVTGGDTQYF.

This sequence joins TRBV2 and TRBJ2-1; 12 bases fit TRBD1. CDR1 and CDR2 from the germline V gene are SNHLY and FYNNEI. The CDR3 runs 15 residues. With V trimmed by 4 bases and J by 7 bases, 5 bases remained unmatched. CDR3 region: CASSVGQGARNEQFF. In nucleotides, the CDR3 is TGTGCCAGCAGTGTGGGACAGGGGGCGAGGAATGAGCAGTTCTTC.

The V gene is TRBV27, the J gene TRBJ2-2, with 8 bases aligning to TRBD1. With V trimmed by 4 bases and J by 8 bases, 9 bases remained unmatched. CDR3 size: 15 residues. CDR1 and CDR2 from the germline V gene are MNHEY and SMNVEV (reference sequence). The CDR3 loop is CASSSIDRGGGELFF. CDR3 in DNA: TGTGCCAGCAGTTCCATCGACAGGGGAGGTGGGGAGCTGTTTTTT.

This chain links TRBV9 with TRBJ2-3, with TRBD2 identical over 10 bases. Losses at the gene ends were 0 bases for V and 0 bases for J; bases not matched to a gene: 7. This CDR3 has 18 amino acids. CDR1 is SGDLS and CDR2 is YYNGEE in the germline V gene. Here the CDR3 reads CASSVEGSLAGSTDTQYF. The DNA for the CDR3 is TGTGCCAGCAGCGTAGAAGGGTCACTAGCGGGAAGCACAGATACGCAGTATTTT.

The genes are TRBV7-9 and TRBJ2-2; the D gene is possibly TRBD2 (6 bases). The CDR3 consists of 16 residues. Trimming shortened V by 5 bases and J by 4 bases, and 17 bases separated the two germline ends. Germline assignment: CDR1 SEHNR and CDR2 FQNEAQ (reference sequence). As DNA, the CDR3 is TGTGCCAGCAGCCTAGGTGGGACTTCTGGCACCGGGGAGCTGTTTTTT. It specifies CASSLGGTSGTGELFF.

The CDR3 sequence: CASSLLADTGELFF. The CDR3 DNA follows: TGTGCCAGCAGTCTTCTAGCGGACACCGGGGAGCTGTTTTTT. The chain recombines TRBV5-4 with TRBJ2-2; 7 nucleotides line up with TRBD2. V dropped 5 bases and J dropped 3; count of bases not matched to a gene: 4. Germline CDR1 SGHNT, CDR2 YYREEE (reference sequence). The CDR3 extends over 14 amino acids.

CDR3 amino acids: CAWGLAGWMEQYF. DNA of the CDR3: TGTGCCTGGGGGCTAGCGGGATGGATGGAGCAGTACTTC. This rearrangement joins TRBV30 to TRBJ2-7; 9 bases map to TRBD2. Germline V lookup: CDR1 GTSNPN, CDR2 SVGIG (reference sequence). V gave up 5 bases and J gave up 7 bases; unmatched junction bases: 9. This CDR3 has 13 residues.

The V and J genes are TRBV5-4 and TRBJ2-2, with D possibly being TRBD2 (6 bases). The CDR3 is 16 amino acids. V lost 2 bases and J 7 bases, leaving 18 bases between the germline ends. In germline, CDR1 is SGHNT, CDR2 YYREEE (reference sequence). For the CDR3, the DNA is TGTGCCAGCAGCTTAAGATTGGGTCGGGGGTACGGGGAGCTGTTTTTT. The encoded protein is CASSLRLGRGYGELFF.

The V call is TRBV7-2, the J call TRBJ2-7, with 9 positions matching TRBD1. J lost 3 bases, V lost 0 bases, and 15 bases had no gene match. Germline V gene sequence: CDR1 SGHTA, CDR2 FQGNSA. This CDR3 is built from 19 residues. The CDR3 protein is CASSLAGGQGLSRGYEQYF. The CDR3 DNA sequence: TGTGCCAGCAGCTTAGCCGGGGGACAGGGCCTGTCAAGGGGCTACGAGCAGTACTTC.

This chain uses TRBV10-1 with TRBJ2-7; 8 nucleotides agree with TRBD1. V lost 8 bases and J lost 3; bases outside the gene matches: 18. The CDR3 consists of 17 residues. In germline, CDR1 is WNHNN, CDR2 SYGVQD (reference sequence). In nucleotides, the CDR3 is TGCGCCAGCGGAGGAAGGACGTGGCGACAGGGGAGCTACGAGCAGTACTTC. Its translation: CASGGRTWRQGSYEQYF.

This chain connects TRBV4-3 to TRBJ2-3; 8 bases map to TRBD2. The CDR3 is 18 amino acids. Germline CDR1 is LGHNA and CDR2 is YSLEER. J lost 0 bases, V lost 1 base, and 9 bases had no gene match. The CDR3 region has the DNA TGCGCCAGCAGCCAAGTCTCCTGGAGCGGGGGAAGCACAGATACGCAGTATTTT. Translated, it gives CASSQVSWSGGSTDTQYF.

The chain combines TRBV6-1 with TRBJ1-4; TRBD1 matches at 7 bases. Germline V gene data show CDR1 as MNHNS and CDR2 as SASEGT. With 7 bases clipped from V and 7 bases from J, the junction kept 6 bases outside the gene matches. The CDR3 covers 13 residues. The CDR3 protein is CASTAQGREKLFF. CDR3 nucleotides: TGTGCCAGCACCGCACAGGGGCGTGAAAAACTGTTTTTT.